This TCR beta chain derives from a study of blood T cell repertoires in COVID-19. Study as a whole: There were acute and convalescent COVID-19 samples, and they came from the United States, Italy and Spain. Sources were T cells, B-cell-depleted T cells, or PBMCs; the material itself was cDNA or gDNA.

Trimming left V 6 bases short and J 1 base short, with 15 bases between. The CDR3 runs to 15 residues. CDR1 is MGHRA and CDR2 is YSYEKL in the germline V gene. Authors' data handling: How many nucleated cells were present was estimated from reference gene primer amplification. TCRdb's table, derived via immunoSEQ multiplex PCR, lists solely in-frame clones and lacks some. The V and J calls and the clone size are those of that table, but D and trimming were determined from the DNA. The data contain 150,000 or so clones, around 85% of them singletons. The chain combines TRBV4-1 with TRBJ1-2; tentative D call: TRBD1 (6 bases). This clonotype was sampled from an older woman with acute or convalescent COVID-19. The sequenced sample was peripheral blood. The CDR3 DNA is TGCGCCAGCAGTTCCGGGACACGGATTAACTATGGCTACACCTTC. Translation: CASSSGTRINYGYTF.